The 22 T cell receptor beta chains listed next were all sequenced from one sample in a study of T cell responses to AZD1222 COVID-19 vaccine (dated by TCRdb to 2020 to 2023). Library preparation used the immunoSEQ multiplex PCR assay. TCRdb's version of the immuneACCESS table is confined to in-frame rearrangements and falls short of the full clone set. An unresolved V gene accounts for under half of the shortfall where checked; the remainder is of unknown origin. For this sample the table gives 200,000 or so clones, of which 90% to 95% were detected only once. The ten largest account for 7.5% to 10% of the sample. Per the publication, the time point label means: baseline before first vaccination. The sequencing used peripheral blood, collected on day 0 of AZD1222 vaccination. These TCRs come from an adult in good health.

This chain joins TRBV6-5 and TRBJ1-2; tentative D call: TRBD1 (5 bases). The ends were cut back, 7 bases at V and 0 bases at J, with 15 bases in the middle. From germline, CDR1 is MNHEY and CDR2 SVGAGI. The CDR3 extends over 15 amino acids. CDR3 in amino acids: CASNAQGTSNYGYTF. The CDR3 DNA sequence: TGTGCCAGCAACGCCCAGGGAACTTCTAACTATGGCTACACCTTC.

Points on this clone: The sample has other DNA sequences that encode this CDR3 too. The chain combines TRBV5-1 with TRBJ1-1; the D gene is possibly TRBD1 (6 bases). Trimming shortened V by 0 bases and J by 4 bases, and 7 bases separated the two germline ends. This CDR3 region has 13 residues. Germline CDR1 and CDR2: SGHRS and YFSETQ. CDR3 coding DNA: TGCGCCAGCAGCTTGGTCAGGGGCACTGAAGCTTTCTTT. The encoded protein is CASSLVRGTEAFF.

The V and J genes are TRBV6-5 and TRBJ2-3; the D gene could be TRBD1 or TRBD2 (6 bases each). There are 14 residues in the CDR3. CDR1 and CDR2 from the germline V gene are MNHEY and SVGAGI. V shed 2 bases and J shed 1 base, with 7 bases lying between them. CDR3 amino acids: CASSYGGRTDTQYF. The CDR3 DNA reads TGTGCCAGCAGTTACGGGGGGCGCACAGATACGCAGTATTTT.

The V and J genes are TRBV30 and TRBJ2-1; D perhaps matches TRBD2 (5 bases). In germline, CDR1 is GTSNPN, CDR2 SVGIG (reference sequence). Trimming cost V 0 bases and J 3 bases, with 15 bases left between them. There are 16 residues in the CDR3. CDR3 region: CAWSVLPGVYYNEQFF. The DNA of the CDR3 is TGTGCCTGGAGTGTACTTCCCGGGGTTTACTACAATGAGCAGTTCTTC.

The chain couples TRBV5-4 to TRBJ1-1; 9 positions agree with TRBD1. The V and J ends lost 4 bases and 3 bases, in that order; junction bases with no gene match: 1. Per the germline V gene, CDR1 is SGHNT and CDR2 is YYREEE (reference sequence). This CDR3 contains 13 residues. As DNA, the CDR3 is TGTGCCAGCAGCCGGACAGGGGACACTGAAGCTTTCTTT. Amino acid sequence: CASSRTGDTEAFF.

The CDR3 coding sequence is TGTGCCAGCAGCACTTGGACCCGGAGAACCTACGAGCAGTACTTC. Translating gives CASSTWTRRTYEQYF. The chain combines TRBV21-1 with TRBJ2-7. TRBV21-1 is flagged as a pseudogene. This CDR3 spans 15 amino acids.

This clone was counted a single time. The V gene is TRBV11-2, the J gene TRBJ1-2; maybe TRBD1 (6 bases). The V and J ends lost 2 bases and 4 bases respectively, with 11 bases between them. CDR1 is SGHAT and CDR2 is FQNNGV in the germline V gene. The CDR3 runs 14 residues. CDR3 bases: TGTGCCAGCAGCTTAAGGGGGACCCTCTATGGCTACACCTTC. Amino acids: CASSLRGTLYGYTF.

The rearrangement joins TRBV5-5 to TRBJ1-4; a weak D match, TRBD1 (5 bases). With 0 bases removed from V and 4 bases from J, the gap between germline ends came to 7 bases. Looked up from germline, CDR1 is SGHKS and CDR2 is YYEKEE (reference sequence). CDR3 length: 14 residues. In nucleotides, the CDR3 is TGTGCCAGCAGCTTGGGGGGGTTTAATGAAAAACTGTTTTTT. Its protein product is CASSLGGFNEKLFF.

This rearrangement joins TRBV12-3 or TRBV12-4 to TRBJ1-4; the D gene is possibly TRBD1 (5 bases). V shed 8 bases and J shed 8 bases, with 15 bases lying between them. This CDR3 has 13 amino acids. In DNA, the CDR3 is TGTGCCAGCCGACAGACCCTATCAGAAAAACTGTTTTTT. This sequence encodes CASRQTLSEKLFF.

This chain joins TRBV11-2 and TRBJ1-6, with 7 positions matching TRBD1. CDR3 size: 15 residues. Germline V lookup: CDR1 SGHAT, CDR2 FQNNGV. V lost 5 bases, J lost 10 bases, and 11 bases stayed unmatched. The DNA of the CDR3 is TGTGCCAGCAGCCTGACAGGGACGTCGGGGTCACCCCTCCACTTT. Its translation: CASSLTGTSGSPLHF.

This chain joins TRBV6-6 and TRBJ2-7; TRBD2 is a possible D gene (5 bases). CDR1 is MNHNY and CDR2 is SVGAGI in the germline V gene (reference sequence). V lost 0 bases and J lost 0, with 6 bases in between. The CDR3 sequence is 14 residues long. In nucleotides, the CDR3 is TGTGCCAGCAGTTACTCCGGACTCTCCTACGAGCAGTACTTC. This codes for CASSYSGLSYEQYF.

This chain connects TRBV19 to TRBJ2-1; D is perhaps TRBD2 (6 bases). The ends were cut back, 9 bases at V and 4 bases at J, with 16 bases in the middle. This CDR3 spans 14 amino acids. Per the germline V gene, CDR1 is LNHDA and CDR2 is SQIVND (reference sequence). CDR3 region: CASRAAGPYNEQFF. CDR3 sequence (DNA): TGTGCCAGCAGAGCGGCGGGACCTTACAATGAGCAGTTCTTC.

The chain carries TRBV6-1 and TRBJ1-5; D not certain. The CDR3 runs to 13 residues. V lost 2 bases, J lost 0 bases, and 2 bases lay in between. The V gene's germline CDR1 is MNHNS and CDR2 SASEGT. CDR3 protein: CASSEYSNQPQHF. The CDR3 DNA reads TGTGCCAGCAGTGAATATAGCAATCAGCCCCAGCATTTT.

The chain carries TRBV19 and TRBJ2-3; D is undetermined. Germline V gives CDR1 LNHDA, CDR2 SQIVND (reference sequence). Trimming cost V 1 base and J 2 bases, with 4 bases left between them. The CDR3 covers 13 residues. CDR3 nucleotide sequence: TGTGCCAGTAGTATAGGGGTCACAGATACGCAGTATTTT. It yields the protein CASSIGVTDTQYF.

This chain joins TRBV28 and TRBJ2-7, with 8 nucleotides matching TRBD1. This CDR3 has 13 amino acids. V gave up 7 bases and J gave up 5 bases; unmatched junction bases: 7. Germline values: CDR1 MDHEN, CDR2 SYDVKM. CDR3 sequence (DNA): TGTGCCAGCACGGGGACAGGTTCCGACGAGCAGTACTTC. Protein sequence: CASTGTGSDEQYF.

This chain links TRBV5-3 with TRBJ1-3, with D possibly being TRBD1 (6 bases). TRBV5-3 is an ORF; its function is uncertain. This CDR3 contains 17 residues. The V end was cut by 4 bases, the J end by 0 bases, with 17 bases between. The CDR3 sequence is CARSPKTGPSSGNTIYF. The CDR3, as DNA: TGTGCCAGAAGCCCCAAAACAGGGCCTAGCTCTGGAAACACCATATATTTT.

The chain carries TRBV6-2 or TRBV6-3 and TRBJ2-1; TRBD2 matches at 7 bases. With 3 bases clipped from V and 5 bases from J, the junction kept 10 bases outside the gene matches. The CDR3 is 16 amino acids. Per germline, CDR1 MNHEY and CDR2 SVGEGT. This CDR3 is CASSYQAGVVNNEQFF. The DNA of the CDR3 is TGTGCCAGCAGTTATCAGGCGGGAGTTGTTAACAATGAGCAGTTCTTC.

The J gene is TRBJ2-1, the V gene TRBV10-3; 8 nucleotides line up with TRBD1. Per the germline V gene, CDR1 is ENHRY and CDR2 is SYGVKD. With 7 bases clipped from V and 8 bases from J, the junction kept 7 bases outside the gene matches. The CDR3 loop spans 13 amino acids. The CDR3 loop reads CAITTGGSDEQFF. In nucleotides, the CDR3 is TGTGCCATCACTACAGGGGGTTCGGATGAGCAGTTCTTC.

The rearrangement links TRBV11-2 to TRBJ1-2; a possible D gene is TRBD1 (5 bases). The CDR3 spans 14 residues. V lost 4 bases, J lost 8 bases, and 17 bases lay in between. Germline V gene sequence: CDR1 SGHAT, CDR2 FQNNGV. The CDR3 region is CASSSSGSAGGYTF. The CDR3 DNA reads as TGTGCCAGCAGCTCCTCAGGGTCCGCGGGAGGCTACACCTTC. Supplemented by reference TRBV11-2 and TRBJ1-2, the full variable domain reads EAGVAQSPRYKIIEKRQSVAFWCNPISGHATLYWYQQILGQGPKLLIQFQNNGVVDDSQLPKDRFSAERLKGVDSTLKIQPAKLEDSAVYLCASSSSGSAGGYTFGSGTRLTVV.

The chain recombines TRBV12-2 with TRBJ2-3; the tabulated D call, TRBD2, remains unverified against the DNA. TRBV12-2 is a pseudogene. The CDR3 sequence is 14 residues long. Here the CDR3 reads CASRLVTGTDTQYF. The DNA of the CDR3 is TGTGCAAGTCGCTTAGTGACTGGCACAGATACGCAGTATTTT.

Written as DNA, the CDR3 is TGTGCCAGCAGCTCGACAGAGCAGCCCCAGCATTTT. Protein: CASSSTEQPQHF. V is TRBV5-6 and J is TRBJ1-5; D might be TRBD1 (5 bases). Looked up from germline, CDR1 is SGHDT and CDR2 is YYEEEE. The CDR3 spans 12 residues. Trimming shortened V by 3 bases and J by 7 bases, and 8 bases separated the two germline ends. The entire variable domain, with the rest obtained from reference TRBV5-6 and TRBJ1-5, is as follows: DAGVTQSPTHLIKTRGQQVTLRCSPKSGHDTVSWYQQALGQGPQFIFQYYEEEERQRGNFPDRFSGHQFPNYSSELNVNALLLGDSALYLCASSSTEQPQHFGDGTRLSIL.

The J gene is TRBJ2-1, the V gene TRBV7-2, with D unresolved. The ends were cut back, 4 bases at V and 8 bases at J, with 6 bases in the middle. This CDR3 contains 11 residues. Germline V gene data show CDR1 as SGHTA and CDR2 as FQGNSA. The CDR3 nucleotides are TGTGCCAGCAGCTCCACCGATGAGCAGTTCTTC. Amino acids: CASSSTDEQFF. Together with reference TRBV7-2 and TRBJ2-1, the CDR3 gives the full variable domain: GAGVSQSPSNKVTEKGKDVELRCDPISGHTALYWYRQSLGQGLEFLIYFQGNSAPDKSGLPSDRFSAERTGGSVSTLTIQRTQQEDSAVYLCASSSTDEQFFGPGTRLTVL.